The source of this T cell receptor (beta chain) is a study of T cell repertoires in cytomegalovirus infection. MiXCR, applied by TCRdb to the reads, yields one record per CDR3 protein. The table has 200,000 to 300,000 distinct CDR3 sequences, around 13% seen once. The germline V gene has CDR1 MNHEY and CDR2 SVGEGT. V was clipped by 5 bases and J by 0 bases; unmatched bases: 9. The CDR3 totals 19 residues. Source material: PBMCs. The receptor was isolated from a human donor in good health (CMV status not recorded). Some clones in this sample may be carry-over from other donors' samples. This chain joins TRBV6-2 or TRBV6-3 and TRBJ2-2; 13 bases align to TRBD2. CDR3 sequence (DNA): TGTGCCAGCAGTCGACCCGGACTAGCGGGAGTTGCGAACACCGGGGAGCTGTTTTTT. Amino acid sequence: CASSRPGLAGVANTGELFF.